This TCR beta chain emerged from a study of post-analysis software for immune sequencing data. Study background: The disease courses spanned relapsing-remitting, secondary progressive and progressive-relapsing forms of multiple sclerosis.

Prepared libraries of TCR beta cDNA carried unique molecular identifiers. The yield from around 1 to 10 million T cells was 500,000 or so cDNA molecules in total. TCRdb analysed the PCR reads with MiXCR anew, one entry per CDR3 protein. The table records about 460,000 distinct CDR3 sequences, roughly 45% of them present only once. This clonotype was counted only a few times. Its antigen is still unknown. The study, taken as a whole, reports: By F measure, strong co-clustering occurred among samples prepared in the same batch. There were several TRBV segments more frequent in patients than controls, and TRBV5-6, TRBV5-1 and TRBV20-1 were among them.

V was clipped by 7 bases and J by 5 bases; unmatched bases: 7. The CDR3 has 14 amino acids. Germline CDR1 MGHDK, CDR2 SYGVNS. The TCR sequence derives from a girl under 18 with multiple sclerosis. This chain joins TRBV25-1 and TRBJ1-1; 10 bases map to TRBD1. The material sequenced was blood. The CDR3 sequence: CASTTRTGGTEAFF. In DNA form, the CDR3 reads TGTGCCAGCACAACCCGGACAGGGGGGACTGAAGCTTTCTTT.